One and the same sample provided the 23 T cell receptor beta chains below, sequenced in a study of PD-L1 blockade in urothelial cancer. Only in-frame clones appear in the TCRdb table, and some are missing; sequencing was by immunoSEQ multiplex PCR. This repertoire shows about 38,000 clones, around four fifths found once; its top ten account for roughly 15%. Time point: pretreatment peripheral blood. The source was PBMCs, collected around atezolizumab (anti-PD-L1) treatment. The origin of the receptors is a man older than 75 with urothelial cancer.

The chain employs TRBV18 and TRBJ2-5; D remains ambiguous. Trimming cost V 6 bases and J 3 bases, with 14 bases left between them. Looked up from germline, CDR1 is KGHSH and CDR2 is LQKENI. The CDR3 loop spans 14 amino acids. CDR3 nucleotides: TGTGCCAGCTCTACGAGCCCTAGAGAAGAGACCCAGTACTTC. This translates into CASSTSPREETQYF.

The chain employs TRBV6-5 and TRBJ1-2; 8 bases match TRBD1. V shed 0 bases and J 6 bases; nucleotides not matched to a gene: 6. Germline lookup yields CDR1 MNHEY and CDR2 SVGAGI. The CDR3 has 15 residues. The CDR3 nucleotides read TGTGCCAGCAGTTACTCCGGACAGGGAATGGATGGCTACACCTTC. Protein product: CASSYSGQGMDGYTF.

This clone was recorded once. The J gene is TRBJ2-7, the V gene TRBV5-4, with a tentative D call TRBD2 (6 bases). The CDR3 length is 13 residues. V was trimmed by 0 bases and J by 7 bases, leaving 11 bases between them. The germline V gene encodes CDR1 SGHNT and CDR2 YYREEE (reference sequence). The CDR3 protein is CASSLGREREQYF. The CDR3 bases are TGTGCCAGCAGCTTGGGTCGGGAGAGGGAGCAGTACTTC.

In its sample, this clone is medium-sized (0.01 to 0.1%). The rearrangement joins TRBV7-9 to TRBJ2-7; 7 positions agree with TRBD1. The ends lost 5 bases at V and 2 bases at J; junction bases unmatched: 9. The CDR3 length is 15 residues. Germline V lookup: CDR1 SEHNR, CDR2 FQNEAQ (reference sequence). CDR3: CASSGDEGQPYEQYF. In DNA, the CDR3 is TGTGCCAGCAGCGGAGACGAGGGACAGCCCTACGAGCAGTACTTC.

This chain uses TRBV18 with TRBJ2-3; 8 bases line up with TRBD2. Germline V gene data show CDR1 as KGHSH and CDR2 as LQKENI. The ends lost 1 base at V and 0 bases at J; junction bases unmatched: 0. The CDR3 is 15 residues long. CDR3: CASSPLAGSTDTQYF. The CDR3 DNA sequence: TGTGCCAGCTCACCACTAGCGGGAAGCACAGATACGCAGTATTTT.

The V and J genes are TRBV5-1 and TRBJ1-3; no definite D call. Trimming removed 2 bases at V and 0 bases at J, with 6 bases between. Germline CDR1 SGHRS, CDR2 YFSETQ. CDR3 length: 14 amino acids. The CDR3 bases are TGCGCCAGCAGCTTCGGGGACTCTGGAAACACCATATATTTT. Translating gives CASSFGDSGNTIYF.

The chain carries TRBV4-1 and TRBJ1-1, with 8 positions matching TRBD1. Germline CDR1 MGHRA, CDR2 YSYEKL. The CDR3 is 17 amino acids. J was trimmed by 10 bases and V by 3 bases; bases with no gene match: 19. CDR3 region: CASSQGAARDRRLVAFF. CDR3 DNA: TGCGCCAGCAGCCAGGGGGCGGCAAGGGACAGGAGGTTAGTAGCTTTCTTT.

This clone was seen only once. This chain uses TRBV5-1 with TRBJ2-5, with 7 bases lining up with TRBD1. Per the germline V gene, CDR1 is SGHRS and CDR2 is YFSETQ. The ends lost 0 bases at V and 2 bases at J; junction bases unmatched: 7. The CDR3 loop spans 16 amino acids. The DNA of the CDR3 is TGCGCCAGCAGCTTGGAGACAGGGTATCGTCAAGAGACCCAGTACTTC. Amino acids: CASSLETGYRQETQYF.

The J gene is TRBJ2-3, the V gene TRBV30; no definite D call. With 1 base removed from V and 10 bases from J, the gap between germline ends came to 21 bases. The CDR3 extends over 15 amino acids. The germline gives CDR1 GTSNPN, CDR2 SVGIG (reference sequence). CDR3 loop: CAWSAELRQVHPQYF. DNA for the CDR3: TGTGCCTGGAGTGCGGAATTGCGTCAGGTCCATCCGCAGTATTTT.

The rearrangement uses TRBV11-3 and TRBJ2-1, with 8 bases that match TRBD1. V lost 4 bases to trimming and J lost 3 bases; unmatched junction nucleotides: 2. This CDR3 contains 14 residues. Germline assignment: CDR1 SGHNT and CDR2 YENEEA. CDR3 loop: CASSWTGNYNEQFF. The CDR3 bases are TGTGCCAGCAGCTGGACAGGGAACTACAATGAGCAGTTCTTC.

V gene TRBV7-6 combines with J gene TRBJ2-7; TRBD2 aligns across 14 bases. The germline V gene has CDR1 SGHVS and CDR2 FNYEAQ. The CDR3 contains 16 residues. With 5 bases clipped from V and 2 bases from J, the junction kept 5 bases outside the gene matches. CDR3 DNA sequence: TGTGCCAGCAGCCCGGGGACTAGCGGGGGACCCTACGAGCAGTACTTC. It specifies CASSPGTSGGPYEQYF.

The chain recombines TRBV30 with TRBJ2-7; D uncertain. This CDR3 has 13 amino acids. V gave up 2 bases and J gave up 13 bases, with 21 bases separating them. The germline CDR1 and CDR2 sequences are GTSNPN and SVGIG (reference sequence). This CDR3 reads CAWSLSLSPLLYF. In DNA, the CDR3 is TGTGCCTGGAGTCTATCGTTAAGCCCTCTCCTTTACTTC.

The CDR3 loop is CASSLIGTANTEAFF. In DNA form, the CDR3 reads TGCGCCAGCAGCCTTATCGGGACAGCGAACACTGAAGCTTTCTTT. V gene TRBV4-3 combines with J gene TRBJ1-1; 7 bases line up with TRBD1. The CDR3 spans 15 residues. V lost 4 bases, J lost 1 base, and 6 bases stayed unmatched. Germline loops: CDR1 LGHNA, CDR2 YSLEER.

V gene TRBV6-5 combines with J gene TRBJ2-7, with D perhaps matching TRBD1 (6 bases). The CDR3 covers 14 residues. CDR1 MNHEY and CDR2 SVGAGI come from the germline V gene. V lost 0 bases and J 7 bases, leaving 13 bases between the germline ends. CDR3 residues: CASSYSNRAGEQYF. Here the CDR3 DNA reads TGTGCCAGCAGTTACTCGAACAGGGCTGGAGAGCAGTACTTC.

The chain carries TRBV27 and TRBJ1-2; 7 bases map to TRBD1. The CDR3 contains 12 residues. The V and J ends lost 6 bases and 7 bases, in that order; junction bases with no gene match: 5. CDR1 MNHEY and CDR2 SMNVEV come from the germline V gene (reference sequence). CDR3 loop: CASRNRGSGYTF. As DNA, the CDR3 is TGTGCCAGCAGAAACAGGGGAAGTGGCTACACCTTC.

The chain employs TRBV5-4 and TRBJ2-5; TRBD1 might be the D (6 bases). CDR3 length equals 16 residues. Germline V CDR1 and CDR2: SGHNT, YYREEE (reference sequence). V lost 1 base and J lost 4, with 17 bases in between. The CDR3 region is CASSLPQGRSSETQYF. In DNA form, the CDR3 reads TGTGCCAGCAGCTTGCCACAGGGCAGGTCTTCAGAGACCCAGTACTTC.

The chain combines TRBV10-2 with TRBJ2-7, with 9 bases aligning to TRBD2. The junction had 11 bases not matched to a gene; V was cut back by 10 bases and J by 7 bases. Germline-derived CDR1 and CDR2 are WSHSY and SAAADI. CDR3 length: 13 residues. The CDR3 DNA reads as TGCGCCACCCGGCGGGAGGGTTCGGGGGAGCAGTACTTC. This sequence encodes CATRREGSGEQYF.

The chain has TRBV5-1 and TRBJ2-3; 12 nucleotides agree with TRBD2. Germline loops: CDR1 SGHRS, CDR2 YFSETQ. CDR3 length: 16 amino acids. J lost 4 bases, V lost 0 bases, and 3 bases had no gene match. The CDR3 region has the DNA TGCGCCAGCAGCTTGGTTGGGACTAGCGGGTCAGATACGCAGTATTTT. The encoded protein is CASSLVGTSGSDTQYF.

V and J are TRBV5-6 and TRBJ2-5; the match to TRBD1 covers 7 bases. Germline CDR1 and CDR2: SGHDT and YYEEEE. V lost 4 bases, J lost 12 bases, and 12 bases stayed unmatched. This CDR3 region has 13 residues. The CDR3 coding sequence is TGTGCCAGCAGCCGAATTGGGACAGAAGTTAAGTACTTC. It translates to CASSRIGTEVKYF.

The chain links TRBV5-4 to TRBJ1-1; 8 bases agree with TRBD1. The CDR3 totals 17 residues. The J segment lost 0 bases and the V segment lost 0 bases, leaving 7 bases of the junction unmatched. Germline CDR1 SGHNT, CDR2 YYREEE (reference sequence). The CDR3 coding sequence is TGTGCCAGCAGCTTGGCGCAGGGGGCGTACATGAACACTGAAGCTTTCTTT. Translating it yields CASSLAQGAYMNTEAFF.

The chain recombines TRBV27 with TRBJ2-2; 8 nucleotides match TRBD2. Germline assignment: CDR1 MNHEY and CDR2 SMNVEV (reference sequence). The CDR3 is 15 residues long. V was pared by 7 bases and J by 4 bases, with 8 bases of the junction left unmatched. The CDR3 sequence is CASTPGLGGTGELFF. The DNA for the CDR3 is TGTGCCAGCACCCCGGGACTAGGAGGCACCGGGGAGCTGTTTTTT.

The V gene is TRBV7-8, the J gene TRBJ1-5, with D possibly TRBD1 on 5 matching bases. This CDR3 has 13 amino acids. Germline V gene sequence: CDR1 SGHVS, CDR2 FQNEAQ. With 5 bases removed from V and 7 bases from J, the gap between germline ends came to 12 bases. The CDR3: CASSPRQGQPQHF. In nucleotides, the CDR3 is TGTGCCAGCAGCCCCCGGCAGGGCCAGCCCCAGCATTTT.

The chain uses TRBV2 and TRBJ2-1, with 7 bases aligning to TRBD2. V shed 3 bases, J shed 5 bases, and the junction held 7 bases outside the gene matches. Germline V gene lookup returns CDR1 SNHLY and CDR2 FYNNEI. The CDR3 sequence is 15 residues long. The CDR3 DNA sequence: TGTGCCAGCAGTGAGGGTGCGGGAGCTAACAATGAGCAGTTCTTC. It yields the protein CASSEGAGANNEQFF. Combining the CDR3 with reference TRBV2 and TRBJ2-1 gives the whole variable domain EPEVTQTPSHQVTQMGQEVILRCVPISNHLYFYWYRQILGQKVEFLVSFYNNEISEKSEIFDDQFSVERPDGSNFTLKIRSTKLEDSAMYFCASSEGAGANNEQFFGPGTRLTVL.